What follows are 30 T cell receptor beta chains derived from one specimen sequenced in a study of vaccination effects on CD4 cells after COVID-19. These receptors are not linked to any known antigen. Viral peptide pool expansion of antigen-specific CD4+ T cells preceded sequencing in the ViraFEST assay. An approximately ten-day culture period preceded the isolation of CD4+ T cells. Each participant was administered two doses of either the BNT162b2 or the mRNA-1273 vaccine. Some clones are missing from TCRdb's copy, which holds only in-frame ones; the method was immunoSEQ multiplex PCR. Counted here are 50,000 to 65,000 clones, 73% occurring once; the ten biggest clones make up less than 1.5%. The source material was CD4+ T cells from PBMCs cultured with HCoV-229E spike peptides, sampled after COVID-19 vaccination. The receptor source for this set is a human donor who received a COVID-19 vaccine.

This clone was counted a single time. The V and J genes are TRBV18 and TRBJ2-1; D remains ambiguous. CDR1 and CDR2 from the germline V gene are KGHSH and LQKENI. V was trimmed by 3 bases and J by 0 bases, leaving 3 bases between them. The CDR3 runs 13 residues. The CDR3 region has the DNA TGTGCCAGCTCACCTCTCTCCTACAATGAGCAGTTCTTC. It codes for CASSPLSYNEQFF.

The chain has TRBV4-3 and TRBJ2-3; the match to TRBD1 covers 8 bases. The CDR3 covers 14 residues. V lost 2 bases, J lost 5 bases, and 3 bases stayed unmatched. Per the germline V gene, CDR1 is LGHNA and CDR2 is YSLEER. The CDR3 DNA is TGCGCCAGCAGCCAACGGACAGGGTTAGATACGCAGTATTTT. Its translation: CASSQRTGLDTQYF.

The chain couples TRBV2 to TRBJ1-5; 11 bases map to TRBD1. Losses at the gene ends were 6 bases for V and 2 bases for J; bases not matched to a gene: 3. This CDR3 region has 15 residues. CDR1 is SNHLY and CDR2 is FYNNEI in the germline V gene. The CDR3 loop is CASSAGQGGNQPQHF. CDR3 nucleotide sequence: TGTGCCAGCAGCGCGGGACAGGGGGGCAATCAGCCCCAGCATTTT.

The chain joins TRBV5-5 to TRBJ1-1; TRBD1 matches 10 bases. V lost 6 bases, J lost 5 bases, and 13 bases stayed unmatched. The CDR3 is made up of 16 amino acids. CDR1 is SGHKS and CDR2 is YYEKEE in the germline V gene (reference sequence). CDR3 loop: CASTRQGAQGRTEAFF. CDR3 DNA sequence: TGTGCCAGCACACGACAGGGGGCGCAGGGTCGTACTGAAGCTTTCTTT.

The rearrangement joins TRBV4-1 to TRBJ1-2; 7 bases line up with TRBD1. This CDR3 is built from 14 residues. Germline CDR1 MGHRA, CDR2 YSYEKL. Trimming removed 6 bases from V and 5 bases from J; junction bases left unmatched: 9. CDR3 protein: CASSPRGREYGYTF. CDR3 DNA: TGCGCCAGCAGTCCTAGGGGGCGGGAGTATGGCTACACCTTC.

The chain recombines TRBV5-1 with TRBJ1-2; TRBD1 agrees at 12 bases. The J segment lost 4 bases and the V segment lost 4 bases, leaving 5 bases of the junction unmatched. Germline CDR1 and CDR2: SGHRS and YFSETQ. The CDR3 is 15 amino acids. The CDR3 region has the DNA TGCGCCAGCAGCCCGGGACAGGGGGCCCCCTATGGCTACACCTTC. Translation: CASSPGQGAPYGYTF.

This clone occurred once. The chain couples TRBV15 to TRBJ2-1, with 14 bases that match TRBD2. The CDR3 runs to 15 residues. Germline V gene data show CDR1 as LNHNV and CDR2 as YYDKDF (reference sequence). Trimming removed 4 bases from V and 6 bases from J; junction bases left unmatched: 2. CDR3 bases: TGTGCCACCAGCAAGACTAGCGGGGGGGCCAATGAGCAGTTCTTC. This codes for CATSKTSGGANEQFF.

This sequence joins TRBV5-3 and TRBJ2-4; D unclear. TRBV5-3 is an ORF for which the function is uncertain. V lost 0 bases, J lost 1 base, and 14 bases lay in between. The CDR3 is made up of 17 amino acids. In nucleotides, the CDR3 is TGTGCCAGAAGCTTGGATGGCAATCTCGACGCCAAAAACATTCAGTACTTC. Its protein is CARSLDGNLDAKNIQYF.

This chain joins TRBV5-1 and TRBJ2-7, with D tentatively TRBD1 (5 bases). The CDR3 runs 12 residues. The V gene's germline CDR1 is SGHRS and CDR2 YFSETQ. With 4 bases removed from V and 3 bases from J, the gap between germline ends came to 8 bases. CDR3 nucleotide sequence: TGCGCCAGCAGCCCCACAGGCTACGAGCAGTACGTC. It codes for CASSPTGYEQYV.

In this sample, this clone turned up a few times. The chain uses TRBV5-1 and TRBJ2-3, with 8 bases lining up with TRBD1. CDR3 size: 13 residues. The V gene end was trimmed by 0 bases and the J gene end by 6 bases; junction bases not matched to a gene: 0. Per germline, CDR1 SGHRS and CDR2 YFSETQ. The CDR3 sequence is CASSLGTGDTQYF. CDR3 coding DNA: TGCGCCAGCAGCTTGGGGACAGGGGATACGCAGTATTTT. The variable domain in full, completed from reference TRBV5-1 and TRBJ2-3, reads KAGVTQTPRYLIKTRGQQVTLSCSPISGHRSVSWYQQTPGQGLQFLFEYFSETQRNKGNFPGRFSGRQFSNSRSEMNVSTLELGDSALYLCASSLGTGDTQYFGPGTRLTVL.

The CDR3: CASSPPGTDTQYF. CDR3 nucleotide sequence: TGTGCCAGCTCACCACCGGGGACAGATACGCAGTATTTT. This chain uses TRBV18 with TRBJ2-3; D gene uncertain. CDR1 is KGHSH, CDR2 LQKENI, per germline. The CDR3 has 13 amino acids. V shed 0 bases and J shed 3 bases, with 4 bases lying between them.

The rearrangement joins TRBV19 to TRBJ1-6; 9 nucleotides align to TRBD1. CDR3 length equals 15 residues. Germline V gene sequence: CDR1 LNHDA, CDR2 SQIVND (reference sequence). V shed 5 bases, J shed 6 bases, and the junction held 5 bases outside the gene matches. DNA for the CDR3: TGTGCCAGTAGTTGGGGACAGGGAAGTAATTCACCCCTCCACTTT. This encodes CASSWGQGSNSPLHF.

In this sample, this clone turned up a few times. CDR3 sequence: CASSEVGLNTEAFF. The CDR3 nucleotides are TGTGCCAGCAGTGAGGTCGGTTTGAACACTGAAGCTTTCTTT. The chain recombines TRBV25-1 with TRBJ1-1; D is uncertain. Germline values: CDR1 MGHDK, CDR2 SYGVNS. The CDR3 consists of 14 residues. Trimming shortened V by 3 bases and J by 0 bases, and 8 bases separated the two germline ends.

V and J are TRBV11-2 and TRBJ2-1; TRBD2 agrees at 11 bases. The CDR3 is 16 residues long. V lost 5 bases to trimming and J lost 6 bases; unmatched junction nucleotides: 9. Germline V CDR1 and CDR2: SGHAT, FQNNGV. This CDR3 is CASSPGLAAIGNEQFF. The CDR3 nucleotides read TGTGCCAGCAGCCCGGGACTAGCGGCTATTGGCAATGAGCAGTTCTTC.

The DNA for the CDR3 is TGTGCCAGCAGCATACGAGGGGGGGGAGGGTCACCCCTCCACTTT. Translation: CASSIRGGGGSPLHF. This chain uses TRBV7-2 with TRBJ1-6; perhaps TRBD1 as D (6 bases). V was clipped by 5 bases and J by 10 bases, with 18 bases between them. This CDR3 region has 15 residues. Germline lookup yields CDR1 SGHTA and CDR2 FQGNSA.

V is TRBV6-5 and J is TRBJ1-4, with D possibly TRBD1 on 6 matching bases. Germline CDR1 reads MNHEY; CDR2 reads SVGAGI. Trimming stripped 4 bases from V and 0 bases from J, with 6 bases between. The CDR3 sequence is 14 residues long. This CDR3 reads CASSSGATNEKLFF. CDR3 DNA: TGTGCCAGCAGTTCAGGGGCAACTAATGAAAAACTGTTTTTT.

This chain uses TRBV24-1 with TRBJ2-2; TRBD1 matches at 7 bases. Germline loops: CDR1 KGHDR, CDR2 SFDVKD. CDR3 length: 16 amino acids. The V gene end was trimmed by 5 bases and the J gene end by 3 bases; junction bases not matched to a gene: 8. CDR3 sequence (DNA): TGTGCCACCAGTGGGGAGACAGGGCAATACACCGGGGAGCTGTTTTTT. Amino acid sequence: CATSGETGQYTGELFF.

The CDR3 nucleotides read TGTGCCAGCAGCCTAGCTCGGGGCGGGGACACAGATACGCAGTATTTT. Protein sequence: CASSLARGGDTDTQYF. The V gene is TRBV3-1 (or the pseudogene TRBV3-2), the J gene TRBJ2-3, with D possibly matching TRBD2 (6 bases). V lost 4 bases, J lost 2 bases, and 16 bases lay in between. The CDR3 spans 16 residues. Germline values: CDR1 LGHDT, CDR2 YNNKEL (reference sequence).

This clone has more than one count but fewer than ten. This chain connects TRBV7-8 to TRBJ1-2; a weak D match, TRBD1 (6 bases). The germline CDR1 and CDR2 sequences are SGHVS and FQNEAQ. The CDR3 loop spans 15 amino acids. Trimming took 3 bases from V and 2 from J, leaving 13 bases between them. The CDR3 loop reads CASSFYRTENYGYTF. The CDR3 DNA reads as TGTGCCAGCAGCTTTTATCGGACAGAGAACTATGGCTACACCTTC.

The V call is TRBV7-8, the J call TRBJ2-7; TRBD2 matches at 8 bases. Losses at the gene ends were 0 bases for V and 7 bases for J; bases not matched to a gene: 2. The germline CDR1 and CDR2 sequences are SGHVS and FQNEAQ. The CDR3 loop spans 13 amino acids. CDR3 loop: CASSLASGGEQYV. The CDR3 DNA reads as TGTGCCAGCAGCTTAGCGTCGGGGGGGGAGCAGTACGTC.

The chain joins TRBV6-5 to TRBJ1-5; no firm D call. CDR3 length: 13 residues. V dropped 5 bases and J dropped 6 bases, with 11 bases sitting between them. Per the germline V gene, CDR1 is MNHEY and CDR2 is SVGAGI. CDR3 in amino acids: CASSLEVRQPQHF. Here the CDR3 DNA reads TGTGCCAGCAGTCTGGAGGTACGTCAGCCCCAGCATTTT.

The chain links TRBV28 to TRBJ1-5; D perhaps matches TRBD1 (5 bases). Germline V gene data show CDR1 as MDHEN and CDR2 as SYDVKM. The ends were cut back, 3 bases at V and 8 bases at J, with 23 bases in the middle. This CDR3 has 17 amino acids. CDR3 nucleotides: TGTGCCAGCAGTTTCCCCGGGACCTCTCGGATTGACGAGCCCCAGCATTTT. It codes for CASSFPGTSRIDEPQHF.

The chain joins TRBV19 to TRBJ1-5; a weak D match, TRBD1 (5 bases). This CDR3 is 14 amino acids long. Germline lookup yields CDR1 LNHDA and CDR2 SQIVND (reference sequence). V lost 3 bases to trimming and J lost 5 bases, with 11 bases between them. The CDR3, as DNA: TGTGCCAGTAGTATTACGACAGCCTATCAGCCCCAGCATTTT. This translates into CASSITTAYQPQHF.

The J gene is TRBJ2-5, the V gene TRBV4-1; 11 positions match TRBD2. The V segment lost 4 bases and the J segment 9 bases; nucleotides outside the gene matches: 16. Germline V gives CDR1 MGHRA, CDR2 YSYEKL. This CDR3 has 17 residues. Here the CDR3 DNA reads TGCGCCAGCAGCCCGAAGGCTAGCGGGGGGACGGGGGGGTCCCAGTACTTC. This encodes CASSPKASGGTGGSQYF.

The gene calls are TRBV18 and TRBJ1-1; D might be TRBD1 (6 bases). The CDR3 is 13 amino acids. V lost 3 bases and J lost 4, with 9 bases in between. Per germline, CDR1 KGHSH and CDR2 LQKENI. The CDR3 spells CASSPGGPTEAFF. Here the CDR3 DNA reads TGTGCCAGCTCACCTGGGGGGCCCACTGAAGCTTTCTTT.

The chain is built from TRBV20-1 and TRBJ1-6, with a possible D match to TRBD1 (5 bases). Germline CDR1 DFQATT, CDR2 SNEGSKA (reference sequence). The CDR3 covers 11 residues. V was cut by 6 bases and J by 9 bases, with 9 bases left in between. The CDR3 region is CSAVQGSPLHF. The CDR3 nucleotides read TGCAGTGCAGTTCAGGGTTCACCCCTCCACTTT.

The chain combines TRBV6-5 with TRBJ2-3; D is tentatively TRBD1 or TRBD2 (6 bases each). CDR1 is MNHEY, CDR2 SVGAGI, per germline. The CDR3 runs to 14 residues. Trimming removed 4 bases at V and 2 bases at J, with 10 bases between. The CDR3 reads CASSFRGPTDTQYF. The CDR3 DNA is TGTGCCAGCAGTTTCCGGGGGCCCACAGATACGCAGTATTTT.

CDR3 residues: CARSLGGGTSTDTQYF. The CDR3 nucleotides are TGTGCCAGAAGCTTGGGCGGGGGGACTAGCACAGATACGCAGTATTTT. This chain uses TRBV5-3 with TRBJ2-3; 8 bases are a match to TRBD2. TRBV5-3 is sorted into the ORF group, with uncertain function. Trimming at V came to 0 bases and at J to 0 bases, leaving 3 bases not matched to a gene. The CDR3 covers 16 residues.

V and J are TRBV19 and TRBJ2-2; TRBD2 might be the D (7 bases). The V gene lost 11 bases and the J gene lost 5 bases, with 21 bases spanning the gap. The germline V gene encodes CDR1 LNHDA and CDR2 SQIVND (reference sequence). The CDR3 consists of 15 residues. The CDR3 nucleotides read TGTGCCGCCAGGCCCGGGGGGCTGTATACCGGGGAGCTGTTTTTT. This gives the protein CAARPGGLYTGELFF.

J is TRBJ2-3 and V is TRBV18, with TRBD1 matching 9 bases. V shed 0 bases and J 4 bases; nucleotides not matched to a gene: 11. The length of the CDR3 is 18 residues. Looked up from germline, CDR1 is KGHSH and CDR2 is LQKENI. CDR3 sequence: CASSPPAPRDRDSDTQYF. CDR3 DNA sequence: TGTGCCAGCTCACCACCGGCTCCTCGGGACAGGGATTCAGATACGCAGTATTTT.